This record covers a single T cell receptor beta chain. The antigen remains undetermined. This specimen belongs to a study of OX40 agonist ivuxolimab in advanced cancers. The overall study: Three patients, one with hepatocellular carcinoma and two with cutaneous melanoma, achieved partial responses. General study findings and limits: Researchers did not determine the expanded peripheral T cells' antigen specificity.

The CDR3 totals 13 residues. V lost 3 bases, J lost 9 bases, and 4 bases stayed unmatched. Germline values: CDR1 MRHNA, CDR2 SNTAGT. Sequenced by immunoSEQ multiplex PCR; TCRdb stores in-frame clones only, minus some. This table has 55,000 to 85,000 clones, under 90% appearing once. The rearrangement joins TRBV6-4 to TRBJ1-3, with 8 bases lining up with TRBD1. The material sequenced was CD4+ or CD8+ T cells sorted from blood, taken in a trial of the OX40 agonist ivuxolimab. The receptor was isolated from an adult with an advanced solid tumor such as melanoma, head and neck, liver or kidney cancer. This chain's CDR3 is CASSEDRDGTIYF. The CDR3 coding sequence is TGTGCCAGCAGTGAGGACAGGGATGGCACCATATATTTT.